A single sample gave rise to the 30 T cell receptor beta chains below, sequenced in a study of identical twins. MiXCR, run by TCRdb on the 5' RACE reads, gives a single entry per CDR3 protein. The sample comprises over 550,000 distinct CDR3 sequences, around 7.5% of which are singletons, and less than 2% rests with the top ten. These data were also reused for a study on yellow fever vaccine responses in identical twins.

The specimen was PBMCs. These receptors came from a woman aged 18 to 35 in good health.

This clonotype occurred many times. The gene calls are TRBV7-8 and TRBJ2-7; D unresolved. This CDR3 has 11 residues. Germline V gene data show CDR1 as SGHVS and CDR2 as FQNEAQ. The germline V and J ends were trimmed by 0 bases and 6 bases, with 3 bases remaining between them. The CDR3 spells CASSLAFEQYF. Written as DNA, the CDR3 is TGTGCCAGCAGCTTAGCGTTCGAGCAGTACTTC. Using reference TRBV7-8 and TRBJ2-7 for the parts outside the CDR3, the full variable domain is GAGVSQSPRYKVAKRGQDVALRCDPISGHVSLFWYQQALGQGPEFLTYFQNEAQLDKSGLPSDRFFAERPEGSVSTLKIQRTQQEDSAVYLCASSLAFEQYFGPGTRLTVT.

This clonotype was seen repeatedly, ten times or more. This chain links TRBV29-1 with TRBJ1-2; maybe TRBD1 (5 bases). The V end was cut by 4 bases, the J end by 2 bases, with 17 bases between. This CDR3 is 15 amino acids long. CDR1 and CDR2 (germline): SQVTM, ANQGSEA. CDR3 DNA sequence: TGCAGCGTTGGTTGGGCAGGGCAACCAAACTATGGCTACACCTTC. Amino acid sequence: CSVGWAGQPNYGYTF.

There are many counts of this clonotype. This sequence joins TRBV9 and TRBJ2-1; TRBD1 is a possible D gene (6 bases). V lost 1 base, J lost 5 bases, and 13 bases lay in between. The CDR3 runs 15 residues. Germline-derived CDR1 and CDR2 are SGDLS and YYNGEE. The CDR3 sequence is CASSVPAQGNNEQFF. Here the CDR3 DNA reads TGTGCCAGCAGCGTACCCGCACAGGGAAACAATGAGCAGTTCTTC.

V usage is TRBV7-6 and J usage is TRBJ2-1; a weak D match, TRBD1 (6 bases). CDR3 length: 16 residues. Germline V lookup: CDR1 SGHVS, CDR2 FNYEAQ. V was pared by 1 base and J by 3 bases, with 13 bases between. The CDR3 DNA reads as TGTGCCAGCAGCTTAGTCCGGGACAACTTCTACAATGAGCAGTTCTTC. Translation gives CASSLVRDNFYNEQFF.

The sample holds many counts of this clonotype. The V call is TRBV9, the J call TRBJ1-3; tentatively, D is TRBD1 (6 bases). Germline loops: CDR1 SGDLS, CDR2 YYNGEE. The CDR3 runs to 15 residues. V lost 3 bases and J lost 0, with 10 bases in between. The DNA for the CDR3 is TGTGCCAGCAGCGCAACAGGGCACTCTGGAAACACCATATATTTT. As protein: CASSATGHSGNTIYF.

This chain links TRBV7-9 with TRBJ1-2, with a possible D match to TRBD1 (5 bases). Germline V gives CDR1 SEHNR, CDR2 FQNEAQ (reference sequence). V lost 5 bases and J lost 3, with 13 bases in between. CDR3 length: 14 residues. In nucleotides, the CDR3 is TGTGCCAGCAGCACTATTCGGGACGACTATGGCTACACCTTC. Its protein product is CASSTIRDDYGYTF.

This clonotype appeared many times. V usage is TRBV3-1 and J usage is TRBJ2-1; no clear D. This CDR3 contains 13 residues. Trimming removed 0 bases from V and 7 bases from J, with 7 bases in between. In germline, CDR1 is LGHDT, CDR2 YNNKEL (reference sequence). The CDR3 region has the DNA TGTGCCAGCAGCCAAGATAGATGGAATGAGCAGTTCTTC. Amino acid sequence: CASSQDRWNEQFF.

In nucleotides, the CDR3 is TGTGCCATCAATGATGGGACTAGCGGGCGTGGGTACTTC. This encodes CAINDGTSGRGYF. The rearrangement joins TRBV10-3 to TRBJ2-7; TRBD2 matches 12 bases. Per germline, CDR1 ENHRY and CDR2 SYGVKD. Trimming removed 7 bases from V and 12 bases from J; junction bases left unmatched: 10. The length of the CDR3 is 13 residues.

The CDR3: CAISERVDEQFF. The CDR3 DNA reads as TGTGCCATCAGTGAAAGGGTCGATGAGCAGTTCTTC. The chain is built from TRBV10-3 and TRBJ2-1; D is undetermined. Germline CDR1 and CDR2: ENHRY and SYGVKD. The CDR3 totals 12 residues. The V end lost 3 bases, the J end lost 8 bases, and 8 bases lay between the germline ends.

This clonotype came up a few times. The chain recombines TRBV12-3 or TRBV12-4 with TRBJ2-3, with D unresolved. With 6 bases removed from V and 5 bases from J, the gap between germline ends came to 9 bases. The CDR3 length is 12 residues. Here the CDR3 reads CASSPYVDTQYF. The CDR3 bases are TGTGCCAGCAGCCCGTACGTAGATACGCAGTATTTT.

In its sample, this clonotype was seen many times. The chain recombines TRBV5-1 with TRBJ2-3; D remains unclear. CDR3 length: 13 amino acids. The V and J ends lost 5 bases and 0 bases respectively, with 7 bases between them. Germline V gene data show CDR1 as SGHRS and CDR2 as YFSETQ. CDR3 sequence (DNA): TGCGCCAGCAGGGCGGACAGCACAGATACGCAGTATTTT. It encodes CASRADSTDTQYF. Variable domain in full (rest from reference TRBV5-1 and TRBJ2-3): KAGVTQTPRYLIKTRGQQVTLSCSPISGHRSVSWYQQTPGQGLQFLFEYFSETQRNKGNFPGRFSGRQFSNSRSEMNVSTLELGDSALYLCASRADSTDTQYFGPGTRLTVL.

This clonotype came up many times. This chain joins TRBV5-1 and TRBJ2-1, with 8 bases identical to TRBD2. The CDR3 runs to 15 residues. After removal of 4 bases from V and 8 bases from J, the junction contained 11 bases not matched to a gene. Germline V CDR1 and CDR2: SGHRS, YFSETQ. The CDR3 sequence is CASSASGPPWDEQFF. In DNA, the CDR3 is TGCGCCAGCAGCGCTAGCGGGCCACCTTGGGATGAGCAGTTCTTC. The full variable domain, its missing parts supplied by reference TRBV5-1 and TRBJ2-1, is KAGVTQTPRYLIKTRGQQVTLSCSPISGHRSVSWYQQTPGQGLQFLFEYFSETQRNKGNFPGRFSGRQFSNSRSEMNVSTLELGDSALYLCASSASGPPWDEQFFGPGTRLTVL.

This clonotype showed up just a few times. The chain is built from TRBV11-2 and TRBJ2-7, with a possible D match to TRBD1 (6 bases). V was cut by 5 bases and J by 5 bases, with 25 bases left in between. The length of the CDR3 is 17 residues. Germline CDR1 and CDR2: SGHAT and FQNNGV. CDR3 nucleotides: TGTGCCAGCAGCCGCAGGGGCGCGTCTGTGGGGCAGGACGAGCAGTACTTC. Encoded protein: CASSRRGASVGQDEQYF. Combining the CDR3 with reference TRBV11-2 and TRBJ2-7 gives the whole variable domain EAGVAQSPRYKIIEKRQSVAFWCNPISGHATLYWYQQILGQGPKLLIQFQNNGVVDDSQLPKDRFSAERLKGVDSTLKIQPAKLEDSAVYLCASSRRGASVGQDEQYFGPGTRLTVT.

The chain combines TRBV20-1 with TRBJ2-1; D unresolved. The V end lost 3 bases, the J end lost 4 bases, and 10 bases lay between the germline ends. The CDR3 spans 13 residues. Germline V gene data show CDR1 as DFQATT and CDR2 as SNEGSKA (reference sequence). This CDR3 reads CSASDGQYNEQFF. In DNA form, the CDR3 reads TGCAGTGCTAGCGACGGGCAGTACAATGAGCAGTTCTTC.

This clonotype was observed a few times. CDR3 region: CASSQDSAWFGELFF. CDR3 in DNA: TGTGCCAGCAGCCAAGATTCAGCCTGGTTCGGGGAGCTGTTTTTT. The J gene is TRBJ2-2, the V gene TRBV14, with no clear D. The CDR3 is 15 amino acids. Trimming pared 0 bases from V and 7 bases from J, leaving 12 bases between. Germline V gene sequence: CDR1 SGHDN, CDR2 FVKESK. The full variable domain, with the rest looked up from reference TRBV14 and TRBJ2-2, is EAGVTQFPSHSVIEKGQTVTLRCDPISGHDNLYWYRRVMGKEIKFLLHFVKESKQDESGMPNNRFLAERTGGTYSTLKVQPAELEDSGVYFCASSQDSAWFGELFFGEGSRLTVL.

This rearrangement joins TRBV6-1 to TRBJ2-3; no definite D call. From germline, CDR1 is MNHNS and CDR2 SASEGT. V was shortened by 5 bases and J by 1 base, with 13 bases between the two germline ends. The CDR3 consists of 15 residues. The CDR3 region is CASSPRGIRTDTQYF. As DNA, the CDR3 is TGTGCCAGCAGTCCCCGTGGGATTCGCACAGATACGCAGTATTTT.

This chain links TRBV24-1 with TRBJ2-5; weak D call: TRBD2 (6 bases). CDR3 length: 13 amino acids. V was shortened by 5 bases and J by 4 bases, with 10 bases between the two germline ends. CDR1 and CDR2 (germline): KGHDR, SFDVKD. The CDR3 DNA sequence: TGTGCCACCAGTGGGGGGGTCCGAGAGACCCAGTACTTC. It specifies CATSGGVRETQYF.

In this sample, this clonotype turned up many times. The V call is TRBV6-1, the J call TRBJ2-7; D not certain. Trimming shortened V by 1 base and J by 0 bases, and 10 bases separated the two germline ends. The CDR3 runs to 15 residues. Per the germline V gene, CDR1 is MNHNS and CDR2 is SASEGT. The chain's CDR3 is CASSEDGLSSYEQYF. The CDR3 coding sequence is TGTGCCAGCAGTGAAGACGGTCTTAGCTCCTACGAGCAGTACTTC.

The chain couples TRBV4-1 to TRBJ2-7, with 9 nucleotides matching TRBD2. The length of the CDR3 is 16 residues. The V segment lost 0 bases and the J segment 3 bases; nucleotides outside the gene matches: 6. Germline CDR1 and CDR2: MGHRA and YSYEKL. This CDR3 reads CASSQEGVAGVYEQYF. CDR3 coding DNA: TGCGCCAGCAGCCAAGAAGGGGTAGCGGGAGTCTACGAGCAGTACTTC.

This clonotype was counted a few times. CDR3 sequence reads: CASSFFSSEADTQYF. The CDR3 DNA follows: TGTGCCAGCAGCTTTTTTTCTAGCGAGGCCGATACGCAGTATTTT. This chain connects TRBV7-2 to TRBJ2-3; D is possibly TRBD2 (6 bases). The CDR3 runs to 15 residues. Trimming removed 3 bases at V and 6 bases at J, with 16 bases between. From germline, CDR1 is SGHTA and CDR2 FQGNSA.

The rearrangement joins TRBV7-2 to TRBJ2-7, with a possible D match to TRBD2 (6 bases). The CDR3 length is 14 residues. V shed 3 bases and J shed 5 bases, with 14 bases lying between them. CDR1 is SGHTA and CDR2 is FQGNSA in the germline V gene. DNA for the CDR3: TGTGCCAGCAGCTTCCGACGGGAGTCCCACGAGCAGTACTTC. Protein: CASSFRRESHEQYF.

The chain employs TRBV6-1 and TRBJ2-6; D unresolved. Trimming cost V 10 bases and J 1 base, with 14 bases left between them. Germline V gene sequence: CDR1 MNHNS, CDR2 SASEGT. The CDR3 consists of 15 residues. As DNA, the CDR3 is TGTGCCACCATCGCGTGGAAGTCTGGGGCCAACGTCCTGACTTTC. It codes for CATIAWKSGANVLTF.

This clonotype has ten or more counts. V usage is TRBV13 and J usage is TRBJ2-4, with D possibly being TRBD2 (6 bases). Per germline, CDR1 PRHDT and CDR2 FYEKMQ (reference sequence). The CDR3 totals 16 residues. Trimming stripped 2 bases from V and 0 bases from J, with 11 bases between. The CDR3 here is CASSLRGKLAKNIQYF. As DNA, the CDR3 is TGTGCCAGCAGCTTACGGGGGAAACTAGCCAAAAACATTCAGTACTTC.

This clonotype was observed a handful of times. This chain uses TRBV2 with TRBJ2-3; TRBD1 might be the D (6 bases). Trimming took off 7 bases at V and 0 bases at J, with 17 bases between the two ends. The CDR3 is 16 amino acids. Germline values: CDR1 SNHLY, CDR2 FYNNEI. In nucleotides, the CDR3 is TGTGCCAGCATGTTCCGGGACACCACTAGCACAGATACGCAGTATTTT. Its translation: CASMFRDTTSTDTQYF.

The sample holds a few counts of this clonotype. This chain connects TRBV7-6 to TRBJ2-1, with 13 bases matching TRBD2. The CDR3 totals 15 residues. V shed 9 bases, J shed 7 bases, and the junction held 9 bases outside the gene matches. Germline loops: CDR1 SGHVS, CDR2 FNYEAQ. The CDR3: CASKQLAGGGNEQFF. The DNA for the CDR3 is TGTGCCAGTAAACAACTAGCGGGAGGGGGGAATGAGCAGTTCTTC.

This clonotype was detected a few times. V usage is TRBV5-1 and J usage is TRBJ2-2; 9 bases match TRBD1. The V segment lost 1 base and the J segment 7 bases; nucleotides outside the gene matches: 5. The CDR3 contains 15 residues. Germline V gives CDR1 SGHRS, CDR2 YFSETQ. The CDR3 DNA is TGCGCCAGCAGCTTGACACAGGGGGCGGTCGGGGAGCTGTTTTTT. Translation gives CASSLTQGAVGELFF.

This clonotype was picked up many times. The rearrangement uses TRBV12-3 or TRBV12-4 and TRBJ1-1; unclear D gene. The CDR3 extends over 14 amino acids. Deletions cut 2 bases from V and 0 bases from J, with 7 bases between. CDR3 loop: CASSLLGLNTEAFF. As DNA, the CDR3 is TGTGCCAGCAGTTTACTAGGCCTGAACACTGAAGCTTTCTTT.

The chain couples TRBV2 to TRBJ1-5; D perhaps matches TRBD1 (6 bases). Germline V lookup: CDR1 SNHLY, CDR2 FYNNEI. CDR3 size: 14 residues. V lost 3 bases and J 4 bases, leaving 10 bases between the germline ends. The CDR3 reads CASSDLGGNQPQHF. For the CDR3, the DNA is TGTGCCAGCAGTGATTTAGGGGGGAATCAGCCCCAGCATTTT.

This clonotype was counted at least ten times. J is TRBJ1-2 and V is TRBV12-3 or TRBV12-4; 9 bases line up with TRBD1. V shed 6 bases and J 4 bases; nucleotides not matched to a gene: 12. This CDR3 has 16 amino acids. The CDR3 nucleotides are TGTGCCAGCAGCTCCGGGACAGGGAGGATAGGCTATGGCTACACCTTC. Amino acid sequence: CASSSGTGRIGYGYTF.

This chain joins TRBV7-2 and TRBJ2-3; D remains ambiguous. CDR1 is SGHTA and CDR2 is FQGNSA in the germline V gene. The V gene lost 3 bases and the J gene lost 3 bases, with 13 bases spanning the gap. The CDR3 has 15 amino acids. Here the CDR3 DNA reads TGTGCCAGCAGCTTCAATACGATGGTAACAGATACGCAGTATTTT. It translates to CASSFNTMVTDTQYF.